This T cell receptor (beta chain) was profiled in a study of blood T cell repertoires in COVID-19 (dated by TCRdb to 2018 to 2021). With respect to the entire study: Samples from collaborators originated in the United States, Italy and Spain and spanned both the acute and convalescent phases of COVID-19. A de-identified subject ID, COVID-19 status, age in years and sex were almost always included in the sample metadata. The repertoires were released in a freely available public database meant as a resource for research on the immune response to SARS-CoV-2. HLA class I and class II types, where available, came from metadata supplied by the sample provider rather than from assay-based typing. Samples were obtained from the ongoing ImmuneRACE study (first 160 participants) and from 950 to 1,500 subjects provided by 6 global collaborators. The material from the prospective study consisted of cDNA or gDNA derived from T cells, B-cell-depleted T cells, or PBMCs. Deeply sampled blood TCRbeta repertoires from subjects exposed to, actively infected with, or recovered from COVID-19 were included in the dataset. What the study reported, not specific to this receptor: How much clinical and demographic metadata was included differed by source and by participant, and the metadata was provided uncurated.

V loses 3 bases of germline sequence and J loses 1 base, and the interval between the two ends is 4 bases. From its cysteine to its phenylalanine, the CDR3 spans 12 amino acids. The kept DNA is CDR3 alone, 36 bases in frame from the first base. CDR1 and CDR2 (SGDLS, YYNGEE) derive from the germline V gene. In its sample, this clone was seen a few times. Its antigen remains undetermined. Base qualities are not provided; no much larger clone lies one nucleotide away. The immunoSEQ Assay, a bias-controlled multiplex PCR, was used to amplify TCRbeta CDR3 regions from genomic DNA. Concerning the study's data processing: The number of nucleated cells in each sample was estimated by amplification of reference gene primers within the assay. Sequence reads were collapsed and filtered to measure the absolute abundance of every unique TCRbeta CDR3 rearrangement. For each sample, productive Simpson clonality was calculated as the square root of Simpson's diversity index over productive rearrangements. The immuneACCESS repertoire file appears here via TCRdb, limited to in-frame rearrangements. These files lack a portion of the clones; in checked studies, under half of the deficit traces to unresolved V genes, and the cause of the others is not known. V and J calls plus clone size are reproduced from that table; the DNA served to infer D and trimming. The sample table lists about 68,000 clones, more than 80% of them with a count of one. Roughly 8.7% of the sample is in the top ten clones.

The collaborating institutions used their own protocols to collect whole blood in K2EDTA tubes. Collaborator samples were shipped for TCRbeta analysis as frozen whole blood, isolated PBMCs, or DNA extracted from either sample type. The clonotype originates from a man aged 30 to 45 with acute or convalescent COVID-19. The chain employs TRBV9 and TRBJ1-2, with the D gene uncertain. Sequencing used peripheral blood. The nucleotide sequence reads as follows: TGTGCCAGCAGCGCAGATAACTATGGCTACACCTTC. This sequence encodes CASSADNYGYTF.